Shown below are 32 T cell receptor beta chains from a single sample sequenced in a study of blood T cells in healthy people across ages (dated by TCRdb to 2014 to 2015). Library preparation employed 5' RACE. These reads were obtained on an Illumina HiSeq 2500. A second about 7 to 12 cycle PCR used a sample-barcoded 5' primer and a J-beta primer mix. TCRdb took the public reads, trimmed them with fastp at Q25, ran MiXCR for clone calling and kept in-frame beta chains. Here each entry gathers all rows of one CDR3 protein and keeps the most common genes and DNA. This sample holds 750,000 to 950,000 distinct CDR3 sequences; roughly 25% were observed only once. The ten largest clones capture about 3% of the sample. The sample was also reused in another study, on T cells of mothers and their children.

The sequenced sample was blood. Source of these receptors: a boy aged 10-17 years in good health.

V gene TRBV29-1 combines with J gene TRBJ2-1; 10 nucleotides align to TRBD2. Germline CDR1 is SQVTM and CDR2 is ANQGSEA. V gave up 3 bases and J gave up 7 bases; unmatched junction bases: 12. This CDR3 has 16 amino acids. CDR3 protein: CSVDEPERGGRNEQFF. CDR3 DNA: TGCAGCGTTGACGAACCCGAGCGGGGGGGCCGGAATGAGCAGTTCTTC.

The gene calls are TRBV4-2 and TRBJ2-3; D is perhaps TRBD1 (6 bases). V was pared by 3 bases and J by 4 bases, with 11 bases between. The germline V gene encodes CDR1 LGHNA and CDR2 YNFKEQ. The CDR3 runs 14 residues. The CDR3 here is CASSQAEGADTQYF. As DNA, the CDR3 is TGTGCCAGCAGCCAGGCCGAGGGGGCAGATACGCAGTATTTT.

The chain links TRBV20-1 to TRBJ1-5, with D possibly matching TRBD1 (6 bases). There are 15 residues in the CDR3. V gave up 0 bases and J gave up 2 bases, with 11 bases separating them. Germline loops: CDR1 DFQATT, CDR2 SNEGSKA (reference sequence). Here the CDR3 reads CSARDEGVGNQPQHF. CDR3 in DNA: TGCAGTGCTAGAGATGAGGGGGTAGGCAATCAGCCCCAGCATTTT.

This clonotype has only a few counts. The chain employs TRBV5-6 and TRBJ2-2; unclear D gene. The CDR3 has 16 amino acids. The germline CDR1 and CDR2 sequences are SGHDT and YYEEEE. Trimming took 2 bases from V and 4 from J, leaving 15 bases between them. The CDR3 sequence: CASSLRPRSFTGELFF. In DNA form, the CDR3 reads TGTGCCAGCAGCTTACGGCCTCGGAGCTTCACCGGGGAGCTGTTTTTT.

This clonotype has more than one count but fewer than ten. J is TRBJ2-1 and V is TRBV5-4; 7 positions match TRBD2. CDR1 and CDR2 from the germline V gene are SGHNT and YYREEE (reference sequence). V lost 1 base, J lost 10 bases, and 2 bases stayed unmatched. This CDR3 region has 12 residues. CDR3 sequence reads: CASSLLLAEQFF. DNA of the CDR3: TGTGCCAGCAGCTTGTTACTAGCGGAGCAGTTCTTC.

This clonotype was picked up a small number of times. This chain's CDR3 is CASGWRDLQETQYF. For the CDR3, the DNA is TGTGCCAGCGGATGGCGGGACCTCCAAGAGACCCAGTACTTC. The chain carries TRBV6-2 or TRBV6-3 and TRBJ2-5; TRBD2 is a possible D gene (6 bases). V lost 8 bases to trimming and J lost 1 base, with 14 bases between them. Germline-derived CDR1 and CDR2 are MNHEY and SVGEGT. The CDR3 contains 14 residues.

J is TRBJ1-3 and V is TRBV7-9; D unclear. Trimming cost V 7 bases and J 1 base, with 11 bases left between them. The CDR3 is made up of 14 amino acids. Per germline, CDR1 SEHNR and CDR2 FQNEAQ (reference sequence). The CDR3 loop is CASTSLVSGNTIYF. The CDR3 region has the DNA TGTGCCAGCACCTCCCTGGTATCTGGAAACACCATATATTTT.

This clonotype was seen a few times. The rearrangement links TRBV2 to TRBJ1-1; no clear D gene. Germline values: CDR1 SNHLY, CDR2 FYNNEI. The V gene lost 3 bases and the J gene lost 4 bases, with 12 bases spanning the gap. The CDR3 is 14 amino acids. As DNA, the CDR3 is TGTGCCAGCAGTGACAGGCCCATAATCACTGAAGCTTTCTTT. Amino acid sequence: CASSDRPIITEAFF.

About this clonotype itself: Because the CDR3 is missing its conserved closing phenylalanine or tryptophan, this is likely a read error. The chain employs TRBV5-1 and TRBJ2-5; D gene unclear. From germline, CDR1 is SGHRS and CDR2 YFSETQ. Deletions cut 1 base from V and 0 bases from J, with 4 bases between. CDR3 size: 13 residues. The CDR3 loop is CASSLTYQETQYL. CDR3 nucleotide sequence: TGCGCCAGCAGCTTGACCTACCAAGAGACCCAGTACCTC.

This sequence joins TRBV14 and TRBJ1-2; 10 bases map to TRBD1. Germline V gives CDR1 SGHDN, CDR2 FVKESK. The CDR3 sequence is 16 residues long. Unmatched junction bases numbered 7, after V lost 2 bases and J lost 4 bases. CDR3 loop: CASSQRQGAPGYGYTF. Here the CDR3 DNA reads TGTGCCAGCAGCCAAAGACAGGGGGCGCCCGGCTATGGCTACACCTTC.

The chain links TRBV2 to TRBJ2-5; perhaps TRBD2 as D (7 bases). Germline CDR1 SNHLY, CDR2 FYNNEI. This CDR3 contains 15 residues. V was pared by 6 bases and J by 6 bases, with 20 bases between. Here the CDR3 DNA reads TGTGCCAGCAGCCCCTCCGAGGGGGGGGTGAAGACCCAGTACTTC. It translates to CASSPSEGGVKTQYF.

The chain combines TRBV29-1 with TRBJ1-2; D remains unclear. Germline loops: CDR1 SQVTM, CDR2 ANQGSEA. V was clipped by 4 bases and J by 7 bases, with 4 bases between them. The CDR3 consists of 9 residues. The CDR3 reads CSVVAGYTF. CDR3 bases: TGCAGCGTTGTTGCTGGCTACACCTTC.

As for this clonotype: A much larger clone differs from this one at a single base, so this may be a read error. This chain links TRBV12-3 or TRBV12-4 with TRBJ1-1; no firm D call. V lost 2 bases, J lost 4 bases, and 8 bases lay in between. The length of the CDR3 is 13 residues. The CDR3 protein is CASSLSGLTEAFF. In DNA, the CDR3 is TGTGCCAGCAGTTTATCCGGGCTCACTGAAGCTTTCTTT.

This clonotype has only a few counts. The rearrangement links TRBV7-6 to TRBJ2-7; 9 positions agree with TRBD1. With 1 base clipped from V and 3 bases from J, the junction kept 4 bases outside the gene matches. The CDR3 totals 15 residues. The germline CDR1 and CDR2 sequences are SGHVS and FNYEAQ. The CDR3 DNA sequence: TGTGCCAGCAGCTTAGGCGACAGGGGGTACTACGAGCAGTACTTC. Translating it yields CASSLGDRGYYEQYF.

This clonotype has a handful of counts. This chain joins TRBV3-1 and TRBJ2-2; the D gene could be TRBD1 or TRBD2 (5 bases each). From germline, CDR1 is LGHDT and CDR2 YNNKEL (reference sequence). Between the trimmed V and J ends, which lost 5 bases and 9 bases, there was a span of 13 bases. The CDR3 consists of 13 residues. The CDR3 DNA reads as TGTGCCAGCAGCTCCCACGGGACGCGGGAGCTGTTTTTT. Protein product: CASSSHGTRELFF.

This clonotype was recorded a few times. The chain recombines TRBV18 with TRBJ2-3, with 9 bases aligning to TRBD1. CDR3 size: 16 residues. Per the germline V gene, CDR1 is KGHSH and CDR2 is LQKENI. V dropped 3 bases and J dropped 4; count of bases not matched to a gene: 8. CDR3 sequence: CASSPRDRVIPDTQYF. The CDR3 DNA sequence: TGTGCCAGCTCACCCCGGGACAGGGTTATTCCAGATACGCAGTATTTT. The full variable domain, rest sourced from reference TRBV18 and TRBJ2-3, is NAGVMQNPRHLVRRRGQEARLRCSPMKGHSHVYWYRQLPEEGLKFMVYLQKENIIDESGMPKERFSAEFPKEGPSILRIQQVVRGDSAAYFCASSPRDRVIPDTQYFGPGTRLTVL.

The chain uses TRBV6-5 and TRBJ1-1; D ambiguous. V lost 11 bases and J lost 4, with 14 bases in between. Germline values: CDR1 MNHEY, CDR2 SVGAGI. The CDR3 spans 12 residues. CDR3 DNA sequence: TGTGCCGGCGGTGGGCTCGGCACTGAAGCTTTCTTT. Its protein is CAGGGLGTEAFF.

This clonotype was seen more than once but under ten times. This sequence joins TRBV29-1 and TRBJ2-1, with TRBD2 matching 10 bases. The CDR3 loop spans 16 amino acids. Germline V CDR1 and CDR2: SQVTM, ANQGSEA. The V gene end was trimmed by 1 base and the J gene end by 0 bases; junction bases not matched to a gene: 3. The chain's CDR3 is CSVEGVAGGSYNEQFF. The CDR3 bases are TGCAGCGTTGAAGGGGTAGCGGGGGGCTCCTACAATGAGCAGTTCTTC.

This clonotype showed up many times. V gene TRBV6-5 combines with J gene TRBJ1-4; TRBD1 matches 11 bases. Germline V CDR1 and CDR2: MNHEY, SVGAGI. V was clipped by 5 bases and J by 8 bases; unmatched bases: 4. The CDR3 runs 14 residues. In DNA, the CDR3 is TGTGCCAGCAGTAAGGGGACAGGGGGGGAAAAACTGTTTTTT. Translating it yields CASSKGTGGEKLFF.

V is TRBV28 and J is TRBJ2-3, with 7 positions matching TRBD2. CDR1 and CDR2 from the germline V gene are MDHEN and SYDVKM. Unmatched junction bases numbered 7, after V lost 6 bases and J lost 1 base. The CDR3 is made up of 15 amino acids. In DNA form, the CDR3 reads TGTGCCAGCAGACGAAGCGGGGACCGCACAGATACGCAGTATTTT. It yields the protein CASRRSGDRTDTQYF.

This clonotype appeared a few times. The rearrangement joins TRBV2 to TRBJ2-5; a weak D match, TRBD1 (6 bases). The closer fit of TRBJ2-7 to the DNA end suggests the J call may be wrong. CDR3 size: 12 residues. The germline V gene has CDR1 SNHLY and CDR2 FYNNEI. CDR3 in DNA: TGTGCCAGCACCTCAGGGGCGATCGAGCAGTACTTC. Translated, it gives CASTSGAIEQYF.

This clonotype has only one observation. The chain recombines TRBV4-3 with TRBJ2-3; 8 bases match TRBD1. The CDR3 has 15 residues. V lost 0 bases and J lost 6; bases outside the gene matches: 5. In germline, CDR1 is LGHNA, CDR2 YSLEER. The CDR3 DNA follows: TGCGCCAGCAGCCAAGAGGACAGGGCCCAGGATACGCAGTATTTT. Translated, it gives CASSQEDRAQDTQYF.

The gene calls are TRBV29-1 and TRBJ2-4; no firm D call. Germline V gene lookup returns CDR1 SQVTM and CDR2 ANQGSEA. CDR3 length: 11 residues. V lost 7 bases to trimming and J lost 0 bases, with 4 bases between them. CDR3 DNA: TGCAGCGCGGGAGCCAAAAACATTCAGTACTTC. Protein sequence: CSAGAKNIQYF.

This chain joins TRBV3-1 and TRBJ1-2; 12 bases match TRBD1. J was trimmed by 2 bases and V by 4 bases; bases with no gene match: 5. Germline V lookup: CDR1 LGHDT, CDR2 YNNKEL (reference sequence). The CDR3 has 16 amino acids. The CDR3 here is CASSRWGQGANYGYTF. The CDR3 DNA sequence: TGTGCCAGCAGCCGGTGGGGACAGGGGGCGAACTATGGCTACACCTTC.

The V and J genes are TRBV3-1 and TRBJ1-2; D gene ambiguous. In germline, CDR1 is LGHDT, CDR2 YNNKEL (reference sequence). The CDR3 is 15 amino acids. Trimming left V 0 bases short and J 3 bases short, with 11 bases between. CDR3 region: CASSQDGRRHYGYTF. CDR3 nucleotides: TGTGCCAGCAGCCAAGATGGGAGGAGGCACTATGGCTACACCTTC.

This clonotype was recorded a few times. This chain connects TRBV12-3 or TRBV12-4 to TRBJ2-1, with no clear D. V lost 3 bases and J 3 bases, leaving 9 bases between the germline ends. There are 14 residues in the CDR3. CDR3 residues: CASSFQTFYNEQFF. DNA of the CDR3: TGTGCCAGCAGTTTCCAGACTTTCTACAATGAGCAGTTCTTC.

The CDR3 DNA is TGTGCCAGCAGCTTACAGGGGGCATTCACTGAAGCTTTCTTT. Its translation is CASSLQGAFTEAFF. This chain joins TRBV7-3 and TRBJ1-1, with 8 positions matching TRBD1. The germline CDR1 and CDR2 sequences are SGHTA and FQGTGA. The CDR3 has 14 residues. V gave up 2 bases and J gave up 4 bases; unmatched junction bases: 3.

The sample holds a few counts of this clonotype. V and J are TRBV20-1 and TRBJ2-7, with a weak D call TRBD2 (5 bases). Germline CDR1 is DFQATT and CDR2 is SNEGSKA (reference sequence). V was trimmed by 0 bases and J by 0 bases, leaving 9 bases between them. The CDR3 sequence is 14 residues long. The CDR3 region is CSARDLGSSYEQYF. The CDR3 nucleotides read TGCAGTGCTAGAGATCTAGGGAGCTCCTACGAGCAGTACTTC.

This clonotype was seen a few times. The chain is built from TRBV3-1 and TRBJ2-5; TRBD1 matches 11 bases. Germline V gene sequence: CDR1 LGHDT, CDR2 YNNKEL (reference sequence). The CDR3 spans 16 residues. Trimming removed 4 bases from V and 3 bases from J; junction bases left unmatched: 7. CDR3 nucleotide sequence: TGTGCCAGCAGCCGCCCTGGACAGGGGGCTGAAGAGACCCAGTACTTC. This encodes CASSRPGQGAEETQYF.

V is TRBV10-1 and J is TRBJ2-7; possible D gene TRBD2, 5 bases. Germline assignment: CDR1 WNHNN and CDR2 SYGVQD (reference sequence). V lost 2 bases to trimming and J lost 5 bases, with 10 bases between them. This CDR3 contains 13 residues. The CDR3 here is CASSETKTNEQYF. DNA for the CDR3: TGCGCCAGCAGTGAGACCAAGACTAACGAGCAGTACTTC.

This clonotype has just a few counts. J is TRBJ2-7 and V is TRBV9; a weak D match, TRBD1 (6 bases). V was shortened by 4 bases and J by 3 bases, with 17 bases between the two germline ends. This CDR3 has 15 amino acids. CDR1 SGDLS and CDR2 YYNGEE come from the germline V gene. The CDR3 nucleotides are TGTGCCAGCAGCTTAAGGTGGGGACACAACTACGAGCAGTACTTC. Its protein is CASSLRWGHNYEQYF.

This clonotype showed up just a few times. This chain connects TRBV6-6 to TRBJ2-5, with 7 bases aligning to TRBD1. The CDR3 has 15 residues. From germline, CDR1 is MNHNY and CDR2 SVGAGI (reference sequence). V was clipped by 7 bases and J by 5 bases; unmatched bases: 13. CDR3 nucleotides: TGTGCCAGCACCAAAAACAGGGGAAGTACGGAGACCCAGTACTTC. Protein product: CASTKNRGSTETQYF.